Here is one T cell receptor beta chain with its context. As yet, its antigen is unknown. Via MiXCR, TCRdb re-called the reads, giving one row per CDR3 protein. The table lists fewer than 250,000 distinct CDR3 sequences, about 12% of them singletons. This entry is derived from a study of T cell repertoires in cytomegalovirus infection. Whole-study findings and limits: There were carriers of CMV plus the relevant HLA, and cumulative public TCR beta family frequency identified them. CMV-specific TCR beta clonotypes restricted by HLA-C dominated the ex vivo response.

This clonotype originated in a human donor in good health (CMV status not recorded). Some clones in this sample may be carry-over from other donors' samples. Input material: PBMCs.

The CDR3 region is CSASGAGDETQYF. The CDR3 DNA reads as TGCAGTGCCAGCGGCGCGGGAGATGAGACCCAGTACTTC. The rearrangement uses TRBV20-1 and TRBJ2-5, with TRBD2 matching over 7 bases. CDR3 length equals 13 residues. Per germline, CDR1 DFQATT and CDR2 SNEGSKA (reference sequence). The J segment lost 5 bases and the V segment lost 6 bases, leaving 9 bases of the junction unmatched.